The 32 T cell receptor beta chains below all came from one sample that was sequenced in a study of T cells in localized non-small cell lung cancer. Assay: immunoSEQ multiplex PCR; the TCRdb copy retains only in-frame clones and omits some. The sample gives fewer than 25,000 clones, 85% to 90% of which show up once; 1.1% is in the top ten. This sample comprised peripheral blood, obtained before any cancer treatment. These receptors were taken from a woman aged 40 to 75 with stage I lung adenocarcinoma.

This sequence joins TRBV20-1 and TRBJ1-2; D unclear. Trimming removed 3 bases from V and 4 bases from J, with 3 bases in between. This CDR3 has 10 residues. Germline CDR1 reads DFQATT; CDR2 reads SNEGSKA (reference sequence). In nucleotides, the CDR3 is TGCAGTGCTAGCAGCTATGGCTACACCTTC. It encodes CSASSYGYTF.

The chain is built from TRBV11-3 and TRBJ1-2; 7 bases are a match to TRBD1. The CDR3 runs to 16 residues. Germline loops: CDR1 SGHNT, CDR2 YENEEA. The J segment lost 1 base and the V segment lost 1 base, leaving 6 bases of the junction unmatched. CDR3 loop: CASSLAAGGLNYGYTF. The CDR3 DNA reads as TGTGCCAGCAGCTTAGCCGCAGGGGGTCTTAACTATGGCTACACCTTC.

The rearrangement uses TRBV5-4 and TRBJ1-2; D is uncertain. With 4 bases removed from V and 5 bases from J, the gap between germline ends came to 9 bases. CDR3 length: 12 residues. Germline CDR1 reads SGHNT; CDR2 reads YYREEE (reference sequence). The CDR3 DNA sequence: TGTGCCAGCAGCCCCGACGGATATGGCTACACCTTC. Its protein is CASSPDGYGYTF. The whole variable domain, remainder taken from reference TRBV5-4 and TRBJ1-2, is ETGVTQSPTHLIKTRGQQVTLRCSSQSGHNTVSWYQQALGQGPQFIFQYYREEENGRGNFPPRFSGLQFPNYSSELNVNALELDDSALYLCASSPDGYGYTFGSGTRLTVV.

This clone was seen once. The CDR3 DNA reads as TGTGCCAGCAGGACTAGCGGGGGGCTGACTAACACCGGGGAGCTGTTTTTT. Protein: CASRTSGGLTNTGELFF. The chain recombines TRBV5-4 with TRBJ2-2; the match to TRBD2 covers 13 bases. The junction had 6 bases not matched to a gene; V was cut back by 5 bases and J by 2 bases. This CDR3 contains 17 residues. Germline lookup yields CDR1 SGHNT and CDR2 YYREEE (reference sequence).

This clone was seen a few times. The gene calls are TRBV19 and TRBJ1-6; D gene unclear. The CDR3 is made up of 15 amino acids. CDR1 is LNHDA and CDR2 is SQIVND in the germline V gene (reference sequence). V lost 6 bases and J lost 7, with 16 bases in between. CDR3 sequence: CASSPLDGPNSPLHF. The CDR3 DNA is TGTGCCAGTAGCCCACTGGACGGGCCGAATTCACCCCTCCACTTT.

The V and J genes are TRBV9 and TRBJ2-7; maybe TRBD1 (5 bases). CDR3 length: 14 residues. V shed 0 bases and J shed 5 bases, with 12 bases lying between them. From germline, CDR1 is SGDLS and CDR2 YYNGEE. Here the CDR3 DNA reads TGTGCCAGCAGCGTAGAACCCAGGGTCGACGAGCAGTACTTC. Residues: CASSVEPRVDEQYF.

This chain uses TRBV30 with TRBJ1-1, with a tentative D call TRBD1 (5 bases). V dropped 1 base and J dropped 10 bases, with 13 bases sitting between them. Per the germline V gene, CDR1 is GTSNPN and CDR2 is SVGIG (reference sequence). The CDR3 extends over 12 amino acids. The CDR3 DNA reads as TGTGCCTGGAGTGCGGAGGGGCTCCTAGCTTTCTTT. The encoded protein is CAWSAEGLLAFF.

The chain combines TRBV6-5 with TRBJ2-1, with TRBD2 as a possible D gene (6 bases). V was trimmed by 0 bases and J by 9 bases, leaving 12 bases between them. CDR3 length: 14 residues. Germline assignment: CDR1 MNHEY and CDR2 SVGAGI. CDR3 sequence (DNA): TGTGCCAGCAGTTACTCTGATATGGGGGGTGAGCAGTTCTTC. It is translated as CASSYSDMGGEQFF.

The chain links TRBV6-5 to TRBJ2-7; D is undetermined. The CDR3 runs 13 residues. With 0 bases removed from V and 3 bases from J, the gap between germline ends came to 6 bases. Germline V lookup: CDR1 MNHEY, CDR2 SVGAGI. For the CDR3, the DNA is TGTGCCAGCAGTTACTCGTGGCGCTACGAGCAGTACTTC. Residues: CASSYSWRYEQYF.

The genes are TRBV6-1 and TRBJ2-1; D is perhaps TRBD2 (6 bases). The CDR3 loop spans 15 amino acids. CDR1 MNHNS and CDR2 SASEGT come from the germline V gene. V shed 0 bases and J shed 8 bases, with 14 bases lying between them. The DNA of the CDR3 is TGTGCCAGCAGTGAAGCATTGGGGGGAAGGGATGAGCAGTTCTTC. Translating gives CASSEALGGRDEQFF.

The gene calls are TRBV4-2 and TRBJ1-3, with no clear D. Germline CDR1 is LGHNA and CDR2 is YNFKEQ. CDR3 length: 16 amino acids. The germline V and J ends were trimmed by 0 bases and 3 bases, with 12 bases remaining between them. The CDR3 loop reads CASSQERRVLGNTIYF. CDR3 sequence (DNA): TGTGCCAGCAGCCAAGAAAGAAGGGTCCTTGGAAACACCATATATTTT.

The rearrangement joins TRBV11-2 to TRBJ2-3; possibly TRBD2 for D (6 bases). The CDR3 runs 19 residues. Trimming removed 1 base from V and 3 bases from J, with 23 bases in between. Germline CDR1 SGHAT, CDR2 FQNNGV. CDR3 DNA: TGTGCCAGCAGCTTAGCGTTTTTAAGCCCAGTCCGGGGGACAGATACGCAGTATTTT. Protein: CASSLAFLSPVRGTDTQYF.

Written as DNA, the CDR3 is TGCGCCAGCAGCCAAGAATGGTGGGGGGCCTACGAGCAGTACTTC. Protein: CASSQEWWGAYEQYF. V is TRBV4-3 and J is TRBJ2-7, with D perhaps matching TRBD2 (6 bases). Germline CDR1 is LGHNA and CDR2 is YSLEER. Trimming took 0 bases from V and 2 from J, leaving 11 bases between them. The CDR3 sequence is 15 residues long.

This chain links TRBV2 with TRBJ2-3; tentatively, D is TRBD1 or TRBD2 (5 bases each). V lost 6 bases and J 4 bases, leaving 17 bases between the germline ends. Germline CDR1 is SNHLY and CDR2 is FYNNEI. The CDR3 is 15 amino acids. The CDR3: CASSPGTRSADTQYF. CDR3 DNA: TGTGCCAGCAGCCCCGGGACCCGGAGCGCAGATACGCAGTATTTT.

J is TRBJ1-4 and V is TRBV9; no firm D call. Trimming took off 0 bases at V and 0 bases at J, with 15 bases between the two ends. Germline V gene sequence: CDR1 SGDLS, CDR2 YYNGEE. The CDR3 runs 18 residues. The CDR3 protein is CASSVDASTRTTNEKLFF. The CDR3 DNA reads TGTGCCAGCAGCGTAGATGCCTCGACCCGTACAACTAATGAAAAACTGTTTTTT.

The sample holds one count of this clone. The J gene is TRBJ2-5, the V gene TRBV5-4, with TRBD1 matching over 8 bases. Germline CDR1 SGHNT, CDR2 YYREEE (reference sequence). The CDR3 has 14 residues. The J segment lost 1 base and the V segment lost 6 bases, leaving 5 bases of the junction unmatched. CDR3 loop: CASTYRGAQETQYF. The CDR3 coding sequence is TGTGCCAGCACTTACAGGGGGGCCCAAGAGACCCAGTACTTC. Full variable domain (rest looked up from reference TRBV5-4 and TRBJ2-5): ETGVTQSPTHLIKTRGQQVTLRCSSQSGHNTVSWYQQALGQGPQFIFQYYREEENGRGNFPPRFSGLQFPNYSSELNVNALELDDSALYLCASTYRGAQETQYFGPGTRLLVL.

The V gene is TRBV4-3, the J gene TRBJ2-1; D is unresolved. This CDR3 is 13 amino acids long. Looked up from germline, CDR1 is LGHNA and CDR2 is YSLEER. V was cut by 0 bases and J by 9 bases, with 9 bases left in between. The CDR3 DNA reads TGCGCCAGCAGCCAAGATTCCGTGCGTGAGCAGTTCTTC. Residues: CASSQDSVREQFF.

This chain uses TRBV11-2 with TRBJ2-6; D remains ambiguous. From germline, CDR1 is SGHAT and CDR2 FQNNGV. V was trimmed by 1 base and J by 0 bases, leaving 7 bases between them. This CDR3 is 16 amino acids long. Here the CDR3 DNA reads TGTGCCAGCAGCTTAGGATGGGGCTCTGGGGCCAACGTCCTGACTTTC. This codes for CASSLGWGSGANVLTF.

V gene TRBV5-4 combines with J gene TRBJ1-1; D is uncertain. The CDR3 has 12 residues. V lost 0 bases, J lost 6 bases, and 6 bases lay in between. The germline V gene has CDR1 SGHNT and CDR2 YYREEE (reference sequence). The CDR3 sequence is CASSLGSAEAFF. The CDR3 DNA is TGTGCCAGCAGCTTGGGGTCAGCTGAAGCTTTCTTT. The entire variable domain, with the rest obtained from reference TRBV5-4 and TRBJ1-1, is as follows: ETGVTQSPTHLIKTRGQQVTLRCSSQSGHNTVSWYQQALGQGPQFIFQYYREEENGRGNFPPRFSGLQFPNYSSELNVNALELDDSALYLCASSLGSAEAFFGQGTRLTVV.

The chain couples TRBV2 to TRBJ1-5; tentative D call: TRBD1 (6 bases). CDR3 length equals 16 residues. Trimming took off 2 bases at V and 7 bases at J, with 18 bases between the two ends. CDR1 is SNHLY, CDR2 FYNNEI, per germline. The CDR3 spells CASSESGAGGWQPQHF. The CDR3 bases are TGTGCCAGCAGTGAATCCGGCGCGGGGGGCTGGCAGCCCCAGCATTTT.

The chain has TRBV27 and TRBJ2-7; tentatively, D is TRBD1 (5 bases). The CDR3 sequence is 13 residues long. Germline CDR1 and CDR2: MNHEY and SMNVEV (reference sequence). V lost 2 bases to trimming and J lost 0 bases, with 5 bases between them. The CDR3 reads CASSLQGSYEQYF. CDR3 DNA: TGTGCCAGCAGTTTACAGGGCTCCTACGAGCAGTACTTC.

The chain combines TRBV28 with TRBJ2-7; 10 bases are shared with TRBD1. The CDR3 has 17 residues. Germline CDR1 MDHEN, CDR2 SYDVKM. With 3 bases clipped from V and 5 bases from J, the junction kept 13 bases outside the gene matches. CDR3 residues: CASSFGGLTGGSDEQYF. The CDR3 nucleotides read TGTGCCAGCAGTTTTGGGGGCCTGACAGGGGGCAGCGACGAGCAGTACTTC.

The J gene is TRBJ2-3, the V gene TRBV5-1; 8 nucleotides match TRBD1. Germline assignment: CDR1 SGHRS and CDR2 YFSETQ. This CDR3 has 14 amino acids. V lost 4 bases, J lost 5 bases, and 6 bases stayed unmatched. The DNA of the CDR3 is TGCGCCAGCAGCCCGGACAGGGTTGGAGATACGCAGTATTTT. Amino acids: CASSPDRVGDTQYF.

V gene TRBV7-3 combines with J gene TRBJ1-5; TRBD1 matches at 8 bases. J was trimmed by 4 bases and V by 1 base; bases with no gene match: 18. In germline, CDR1 is SGHTA, CDR2 FQGTGA. This CDR3 region has 20 residues. CDR3 nucleotide sequence: TGTGCCAGCAGCTTAAGGATTGCCAGGTGGGTACAGGGGGTAAATCAGCCCCAGCATTTT. Protein: CASSLRIARWVQGVNQPQHF.

The chain recombines TRBV19 with TRBJ2-2, with 10 bases matching TRBD1. J gave up 7 bases and V 6 bases, and 8 bases lay outside the gene matches. The length of the CDR3 is 15 residues. Germline V gives CDR1 LNHDA, CDR2 SQIVND (reference sequence). The CDR3 is CASRVDRGLGGELFF. The CDR3 DNA is TGTGCCAGTAGGGTTGACAGGGGGCTGGGCGGGGAGCTGTTTTTT. The full variable domain, with the rest looked up from reference TRBV19 and TRBJ2-2, is DGGITQSPKYLFRKEGQNVTLSCEQNLNHDAMYWYRQDPGQGLRLIYYSQIVNDFQKGDIAEGYSVSREKKESFPLTVTSAQKNPTAFYLCASRVDRGLGGELFFGEGSRLTVL.

Concerning this clone itself: One end of the junction varies from germline; a read error may be responsible. The chain combines TRBV7-7 with TRBJ2-5; the D gene could be TRBD1 or TRBD2 (5 bases each). Germline-derived CDR1 and CDR2 are SSHAT and FNYEAQ (reference sequence). This CDR3 contains 15 residues. The CDR3 coding sequence is TGTGCTAGCAGCGGAGGTCGGGGTGGGGGAGAGACCCAGTACTTC. This translates into CASSGGRGGGETQYF. The full variable domain, completed using reference TRBV7-7 and TRBJ2-5, is GAGVSQSPRYKVTKRGQDVTLRCDPISSHATLYWYQQALGQGPEFLTYFNYEAQPDKSGLPSDRFSAERPEGSISTLTIQRTEQRDSAMYRCASSGGRGGGETQYFGPGTRLLVL.

This clone appeared once. The rearrangement links TRBV28 to TRBJ2-3; D uncertain. Germline CDR1 MDHEN, CDR2 SYDVKM. This CDR3 is 14 amino acids long. V was pared by 2 bases and J by 3 bases, with 9 bases between. The DNA of the CDR3 is TGTGCCAGCAGTTTAGTGCAGGCAACAGATACGCAGTATTTT. The encoded protein is CASSLVQATDTQYF.

V is TRBV19 and J is TRBJ1-6, with 10 positions matching TRBD1. This CDR3 region has 15 residues. V shed 6 bases, J shed 11 bases, and the junction held 10 bases outside the gene matches. Germline V gene data show CDR1 as LNHDA and CDR2 as SQIVND (reference sequence). The chain's CDR3 is CASRTGTGVFPPLHF. The CDR3, as DNA: TGTGCCAGTAGGACCGGGACAGGGGTTTTCCCACCCCTCCACTTT.

For the CDR3, the DNA is TGTGCCAGCAGTCGACCCGGGACAGTGAACACTGAAGCTTTCTTT. Encoded protein: CASSRPGTVNTEAFF. The chain uses TRBV6-1 and TRBJ1-1; 7 nucleotides agree with TRBD1. J gave up 0 bases and V 5 bases, and 6 bases lay outside the gene matches. There are 15 residues in the CDR3. From germline, CDR1 is MNHNS and CDR2 SASEGT.

V and J are TRBV18 and TRBJ2-7, with D perhaps TRBD1 (6 bases). There are 16 residues in the CDR3. The germline V gene encodes CDR1 KGHSH and CDR2 LQKENI. With 2 bases removed from V and 1 base from J, the gap between germline ends came to 15 bases. The CDR3 is CASSPSNRAGSYEQYF. The CDR3 coding sequence is TGTGCCAGCTCACCATCGAACAGGGCTGGGTCCTACGAGCAGTACTTC. Looking up the rest from reference TRBV18 and TRBJ2-7 gives the full variable domain: NAGVMQNPRHLVRRRGQEARLRCSPMKGHSHVYWYRQLPEEGLKFMVYLQKENIIDESGMPKERFSAEFPKEGPSILRIQQVVRGDSAAYFCASSPSNRAGSYEQYFGPGTRLTVT.

V and J are TRBV10-3 and TRBJ2-3, with 9 bases that match TRBD1. The CDR3 is 15 residues long. V was pared by 11 bases and J by 5 bases, with 14 bases of the junction left unmatched. From germline, CDR1 is ENHRY and CDR2 SYGVKD. The CDR3: CASGPRQGEGDTQYF. CDR3 DNA sequence: TGTGCCTCCGGCCCGCGACAGGGGGAGGGAGATACGCAGTATTTT.

The gene calls are TRBV7-2 and TRBJ2-7; TRBD2 matches 10 bases. In germline, CDR1 is SGHTA, CDR2 FQGNSA. V trimming: 2 bases; J trimming: 4 bases; junction bases outside the gene matches: 5. The CDR3 runs 15 residues. CDR3 in DNA: TGTGCCAGCAGCTTACAAGCGGGGGGGCTATACGAGCAGTACTTC. This sequence encodes CASSLQAGGLYEQYF.